Sequencing of this T cell receptor (beta chain) was carried out in a study of blood T cell repertoires in COVID-19. Across the study: Acute and convalescent COVID-19 specimens originated in the United States, Italy and Spain. The analysed material was cDNA or gDNA that came from T cells, B-cell-depleted T cells, or PBMCs.

Patients of the Seattle cohort, enrolled during active infection, were followed longitudinally. As processed by the authors: Cell counts per sample came from amplifying reference gene primers. The table came from immunoSEQ multiplex PCR; TCRdb's copy has only in-frame clones and leaves some out. The D gene and trimming were derived from the DNA, and the V and J assignments and clone size from that table. This sample has roughly 310,000 clones, with roughly 88% found just once. The CDR3 sequence is 14 residues long. Germline assignment: CDR1 ENHRY and CDR2 SYGVKD. Trimming removed 0 bases from V and 9 bases from J, with 12 bases in between.

The chain combines TRBV10-3 with TRBJ1-5, with TRBD1 as a possible D gene (5 bases). This TCR was recovered from a woman in her 30s with COVID-19, enrolled during active disease. Sequenced material: peripheral blood. CDR3 DNA sequence: TGTGCCATCAGTGAGTCGGGGGGAACGCGGCCCCAGCATTTT. Protein sequence: CAISESGGTRPQHF.